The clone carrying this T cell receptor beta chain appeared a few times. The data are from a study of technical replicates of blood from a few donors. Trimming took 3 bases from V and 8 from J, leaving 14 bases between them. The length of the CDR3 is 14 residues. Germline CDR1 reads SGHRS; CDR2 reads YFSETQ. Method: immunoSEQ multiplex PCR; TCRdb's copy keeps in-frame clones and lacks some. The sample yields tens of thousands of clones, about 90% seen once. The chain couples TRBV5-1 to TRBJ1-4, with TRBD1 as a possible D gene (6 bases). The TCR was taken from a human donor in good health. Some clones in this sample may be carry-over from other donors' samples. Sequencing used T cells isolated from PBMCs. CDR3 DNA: TGCGCCAGCAGCTCCGACAGGATCTCAGAAAAACTGTTTTTT. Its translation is CASSSDRISEKLFF.